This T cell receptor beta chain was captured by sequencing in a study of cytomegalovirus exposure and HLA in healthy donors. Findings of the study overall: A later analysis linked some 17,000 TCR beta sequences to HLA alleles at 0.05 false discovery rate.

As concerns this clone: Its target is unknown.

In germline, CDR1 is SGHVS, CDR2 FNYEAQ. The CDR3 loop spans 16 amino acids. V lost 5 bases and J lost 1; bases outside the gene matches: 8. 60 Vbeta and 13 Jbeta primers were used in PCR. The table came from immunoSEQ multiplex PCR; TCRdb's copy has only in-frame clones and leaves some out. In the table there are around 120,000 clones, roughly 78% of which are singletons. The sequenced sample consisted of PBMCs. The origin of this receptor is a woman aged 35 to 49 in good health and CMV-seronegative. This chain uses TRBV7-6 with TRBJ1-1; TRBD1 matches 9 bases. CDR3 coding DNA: TGTGCCAGCAGCCGAACTCCGGGACAGGGGAACACTGAAGCTTTCTTT. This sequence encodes CASSRTPGQGNTEAFF.